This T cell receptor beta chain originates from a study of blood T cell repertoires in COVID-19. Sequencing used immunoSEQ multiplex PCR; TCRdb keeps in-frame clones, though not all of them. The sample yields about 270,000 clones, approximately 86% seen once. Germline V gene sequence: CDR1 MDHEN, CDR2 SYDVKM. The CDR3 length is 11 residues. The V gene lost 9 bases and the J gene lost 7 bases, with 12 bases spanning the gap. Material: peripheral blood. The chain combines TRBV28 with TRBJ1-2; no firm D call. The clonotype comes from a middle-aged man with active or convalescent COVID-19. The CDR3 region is CASSTPPGYTF. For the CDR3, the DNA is TGTGCCAGTAGTACACCTCCTGGCTACACCTTC.